This is a list of T cell receptor beta chains from one sample in a study of CD8 T cells in ankylosing spondylitis. Using its own MiXCR run on the 5' RACE reads, TCRdb lists one record per CDR3 protein. The sample carries around 100,000 distinct CDR3 sequences, around 24% recorded once. Input material: synovial fluid, either unsorted or a sorted T cell fraction (not recorded which). The receptors here all came from a male donor with ankylosing spondylitis. Both conserved end residues are part of each CDR3. The order of the fields is V gene, J gene, clone size, D gene, CDR3 DNA, CDR3 protein. A D gene is named only where the DNA matches it firmly. Size tells how often a clone was seen (once, few, many) or the class of an expanded clone, and some rows leave it out.

>TRBV20-1|TRBJ2-1|many|.
TGCAGTGCTAGAGATGTGGACACCCGTAGGTGGGATGAGCAGTTCTTC
CSARDVDTRRWDEQFF
>TRBV13|TRBJ2-5|.|.
TGTGCCAGCAGCTTAGGCACGGGCCAAGAGACCCAGTACTTC
CASSLGTGQETQYF
>TRBV20-1|TRBJ2-5|.|TRBD2
TGCAGTGCTAGAGGAACTAGCGGGAGGACGTGGGAGACCCAGTACTTC
CSARGTSGRTWETQYF
>TRBV29-1|TRBJ1-1|.|.
TGCAGCGTTGTTGGCGGGGGCACTGAAGCTTTCTTT
CSVVGGGTEAFF
>TRBV18|TRBJ2-3|.|TRBD1
TGTGCCAGCTCGAAAGGGGGCCCCACAGATACGCAGTATTTT
CASSKGGPTDTQYF
>TRBV7-2|TRBJ2-1|.|TRBD2
TGTGCCAGCAGCTTAGTGAGCGGGGGGTGGCAGTTCTTC
CASSLVSGGWQFF
>TRBV12-3/TRBV12-4|TRBJ2-5|few|.
TGTGCCAGCAGTTTCTTAAAAGAGACCCAGTACTTC
CASSFLKETQYF
>TRBV5-6|TRBJ1-5|.|.
TGTGCCAGCAGCTTGGTCGGTGGGCCCCAGCACTTT
CASSLVGGPQHF
>TRBV10-1|TRBJ2-1|.|TRBD1
TGCGCCAGCAGTGAGGCCGGGACAGACGATGAGCAGTTCTTC
CASSEAGTDDEQFF
>TRBV5-1|TRBJ2-3|.|TRBD1
TGCGCCAGCAGCCGGGGACAGAGAGAAGCAGATACGCAGTATTTT
CASSRGQREADTQYF
>TRBV11-3|TRBJ2-3|few|.
TGTGCCAGCAGCTTAGCTCGGAGCACAGATACGCAGTATTTT
CASSLARSTDTQYF
>TRBV12-3/TRBV12-4|TRBJ1-1|.|TRBD1
TGTGCCAGCAGTTTGTGGGACAGTAGAGAAGCTTTCTTT
CASSLWDSREAFF
>TRBV24-1|TRBJ2-5|.|TRBD2
TGTGCCACCAGTGACCAGGGACTAGCAGAAGAGACCCAGTACTTC
CATSDQGLAEETQYF
>TRBV6-1|TRBJ1-6|.|.
TGTGCCAGCAGTGAAGGTTGGAGTTCACCCCTCCACTTT
CASSEGWSSPLHF
>TRBV20-1|TRBJ1-5|few|.
TGCAGTGCTAGCTTGCCGGGGAATCAGCCCCAGCATTTT
CSASLPGNQPQHF
>TRBV18|TRBJ2-5|.|TRBD1
TGTGCCAGCTCACCGCGACAGGGGGCAGAAGAGACCCAGTACTTC
CASSPRQGAEETQYF
>TRBV5-5|TRBJ2-3|few|TRBD2
TGTGCCAGCAGCTTGACCTGGGACTATAGCACAGATACGCAGTATTTT
CASSLTWDYSTDTQYF
>TRBV5-4|TRBJ2-3|.|TRBD2
TGTGCCAGCAGCTTAGGGCTAGCGGGAGGGAACACAGATACGCAGTATTTT
CASSLGLAGGNTDTQYF
>TRBV20-1|TRBJ2-1|medium-sized|.
TGCAGTGCTAGAGGAACCGGGGCCGGAGGTACCGGCGGTGAGCAGTTCTTC
CSARGTGAGGTGGEQFF
>TRBV20-1|TRBJ2-5|.|.
TGCAGTGCTAGGGCGGGCGGAGAGACCCAGTACTTC
CSARAGGETQYF
>TRBV7-2|TRBJ2-1|many|TRBD2
TGTGCCAGCAGCCCCGGGACTAGCGGGCTTGAGCAGTTCTTC
CASSPGTSGLEQFF
>TRBV5-1|TRBJ1-1|.|.
TGCGCCAGCAGCTTGGGGAGTCCTACTGAAGCTTTCTTT
CASSLGSPTEAFF
>TRBV6-1|TRBJ1-3|few|TRBD1
TGTGCCAGCAGCACCGGGACAGGGAGCTCTGGAAACACCATATATTTT
CASSTGTGSSGNTIYF
>TRBV30|TRBJ1-2|many|.
TGTGCCGCCACCCAAAACCCACTCTATGGCTACACCTTC
CAATQNPLYGYTF
>TRBV25-1|TRBJ1-5|.|.
TGTGCCAGCAGTGTGTTTGGCAATCAGCCCCAGCATTTT
CASSVFGNQPQHF
>TRBV29-1|TRBJ2-7|.|.
TGCAGCGTTGAAGATAGTTACGAGCAGTACTTC
CSVEDSYEQYF